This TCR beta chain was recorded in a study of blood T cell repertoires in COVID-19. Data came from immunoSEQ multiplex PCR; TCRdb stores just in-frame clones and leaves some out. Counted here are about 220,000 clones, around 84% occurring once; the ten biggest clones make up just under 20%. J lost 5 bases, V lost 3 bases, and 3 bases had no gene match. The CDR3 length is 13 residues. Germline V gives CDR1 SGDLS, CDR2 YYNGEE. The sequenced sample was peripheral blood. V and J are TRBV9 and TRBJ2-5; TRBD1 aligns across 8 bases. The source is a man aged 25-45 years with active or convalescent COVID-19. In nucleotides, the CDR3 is TGTGCCAGCAGCGGGACAGGGAGGGAGACCCAGTACTTC. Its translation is CASSGTGRETQYF.